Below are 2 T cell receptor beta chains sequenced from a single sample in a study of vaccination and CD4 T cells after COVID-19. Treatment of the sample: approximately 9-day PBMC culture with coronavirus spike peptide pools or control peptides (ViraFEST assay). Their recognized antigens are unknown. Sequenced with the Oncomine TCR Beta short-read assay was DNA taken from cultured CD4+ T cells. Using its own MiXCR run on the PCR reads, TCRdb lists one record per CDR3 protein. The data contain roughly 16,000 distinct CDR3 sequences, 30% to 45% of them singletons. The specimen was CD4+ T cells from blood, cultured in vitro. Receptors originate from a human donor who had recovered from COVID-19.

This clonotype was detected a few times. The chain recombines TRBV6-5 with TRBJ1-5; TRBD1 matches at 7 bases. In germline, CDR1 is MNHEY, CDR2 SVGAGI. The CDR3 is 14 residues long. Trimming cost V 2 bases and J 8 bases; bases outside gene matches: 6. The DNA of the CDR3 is TGTGCCAGCAGTTACCCGACAGGGATCGAGCCCCAGCATTTT. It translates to CASSYPTGIEPQHF.

CDR3 sequence reads: CASSLRMGETQYF. CDR3 DNA: TGTGCCAGCAGCTTAAGGATGGGGGAGACCCAGTACTTC. The chain carries TRBV7-3 and TRBJ2-5, with no clear D. Germline CDR1 and CDR2: SGHTA and FQGTGA. The CDR3 sequence is 13 residues long. V was pared by 1 base and J by 5 bases, with 8 bases between.